This record covers a single TCR beta chain. Its antigen remains unknown. The data were taken from a study of CD8+ T cells in alopecia areata. Findings and limits, study-wide: In scalp samples, resident alphabeta T cells of normal skin are also sequenced.

V lost 8 bases to trimming and J lost 4 bases, with 19 bases between them. The CDR3 is 14 amino acids. Germline V gene data show CDR1 as SQVTM and CDR2 as ANQGSEA. cDNA prepared by RNA extraction and subsequent reverse transcription served as the template for sequencing. Clones were sequenced by immunoSEQ multiplex PCR, and TCRdb holds only the in-frame ones, with some missing. Among 150,000 to 200,000 clones listed, 50% to 60% were seen once. The chain carries TRBV29-1 and TRBJ2-3, with D perhaps matching TRBD2 (6 bases). The specimen was CD4+ T cells sorted from blood, collected at week 0. The clonotype originates from a human donor with alopecia areata. CDR3 residues: CSSGLVLGADTQYF. Here the CDR3 DNA reads TGCAGCTCGGGACTCGTCTTGGGGGCAGATACGCAGTATTTT.